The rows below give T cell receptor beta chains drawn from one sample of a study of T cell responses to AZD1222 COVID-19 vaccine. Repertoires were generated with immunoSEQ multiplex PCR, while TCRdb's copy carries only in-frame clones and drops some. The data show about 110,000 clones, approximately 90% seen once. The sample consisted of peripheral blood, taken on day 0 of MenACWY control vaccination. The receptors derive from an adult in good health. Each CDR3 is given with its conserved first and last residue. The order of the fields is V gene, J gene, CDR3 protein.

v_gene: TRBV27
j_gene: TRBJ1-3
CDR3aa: CASSRTNSGNTIYF

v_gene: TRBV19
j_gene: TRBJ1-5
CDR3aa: CASSPGRAKYSNQPQHF

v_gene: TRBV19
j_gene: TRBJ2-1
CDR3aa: CASSIENGGREQFF

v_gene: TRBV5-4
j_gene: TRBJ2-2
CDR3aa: CASRGAPNTGELFF

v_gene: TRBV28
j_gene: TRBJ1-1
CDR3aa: CASSSPNARGNTEAFF

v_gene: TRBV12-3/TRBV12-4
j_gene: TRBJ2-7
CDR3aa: CASSSLSYEQYF

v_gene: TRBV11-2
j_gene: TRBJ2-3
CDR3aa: CASSNADTQYF

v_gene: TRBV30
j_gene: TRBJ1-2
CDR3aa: CAWRSQPRYRSGKGYTF

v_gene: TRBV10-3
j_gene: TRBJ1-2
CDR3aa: CATSRDPANYGYTF

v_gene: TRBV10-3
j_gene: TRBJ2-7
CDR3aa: CAISAGAGDYEQYF

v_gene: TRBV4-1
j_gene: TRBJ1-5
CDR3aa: CASSQEDRGFQPQHF

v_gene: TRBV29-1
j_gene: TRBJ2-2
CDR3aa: CSSGEGAGGELFF

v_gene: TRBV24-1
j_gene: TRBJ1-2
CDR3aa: CATLRRDELAGIGHGYTF

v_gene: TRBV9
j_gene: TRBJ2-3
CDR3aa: CASSAVAGGTDTQYF

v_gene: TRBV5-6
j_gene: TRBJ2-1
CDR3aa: CASSRGVYNEQFF

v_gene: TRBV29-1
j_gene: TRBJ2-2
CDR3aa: CSVDSNANTGELFF

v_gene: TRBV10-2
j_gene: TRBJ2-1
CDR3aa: CASSEGQTEQFF

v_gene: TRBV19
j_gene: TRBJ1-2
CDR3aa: CASGPDTYGYTF

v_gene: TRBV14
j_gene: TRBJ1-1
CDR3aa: CASSQGKYTEAFF

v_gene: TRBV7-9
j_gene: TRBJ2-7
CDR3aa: CASSFTGGGDEQYF

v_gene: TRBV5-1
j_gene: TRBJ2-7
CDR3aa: CASSQTTGIEQYF

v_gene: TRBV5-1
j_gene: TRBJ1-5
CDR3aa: CASSLGENQPQHF

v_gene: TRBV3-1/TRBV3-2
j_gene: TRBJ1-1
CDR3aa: CASSQEPGHIMNTEAFF

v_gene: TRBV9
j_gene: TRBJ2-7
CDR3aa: CASSGQGYEQYF

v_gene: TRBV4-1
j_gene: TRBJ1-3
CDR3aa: CASSRTGTGSFSGNTIYF

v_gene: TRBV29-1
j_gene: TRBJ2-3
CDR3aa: CSVRPGADTQYF

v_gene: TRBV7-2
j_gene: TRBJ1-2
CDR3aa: CASSLVFGGGNYGYTF

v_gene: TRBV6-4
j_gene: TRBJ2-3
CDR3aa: CASSGLAGSTDTQYF

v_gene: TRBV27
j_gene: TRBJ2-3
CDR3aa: CASSPLNLLALSTDTQYF

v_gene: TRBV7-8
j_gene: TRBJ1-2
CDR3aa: CASSLSRRLNYGYTF

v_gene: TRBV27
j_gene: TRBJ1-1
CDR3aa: CASSLSGGGAEAFF

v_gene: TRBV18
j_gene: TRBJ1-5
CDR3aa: CASSTGTGGEHF

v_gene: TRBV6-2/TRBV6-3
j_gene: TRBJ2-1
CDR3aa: CASSYDRGGLYNEQFF